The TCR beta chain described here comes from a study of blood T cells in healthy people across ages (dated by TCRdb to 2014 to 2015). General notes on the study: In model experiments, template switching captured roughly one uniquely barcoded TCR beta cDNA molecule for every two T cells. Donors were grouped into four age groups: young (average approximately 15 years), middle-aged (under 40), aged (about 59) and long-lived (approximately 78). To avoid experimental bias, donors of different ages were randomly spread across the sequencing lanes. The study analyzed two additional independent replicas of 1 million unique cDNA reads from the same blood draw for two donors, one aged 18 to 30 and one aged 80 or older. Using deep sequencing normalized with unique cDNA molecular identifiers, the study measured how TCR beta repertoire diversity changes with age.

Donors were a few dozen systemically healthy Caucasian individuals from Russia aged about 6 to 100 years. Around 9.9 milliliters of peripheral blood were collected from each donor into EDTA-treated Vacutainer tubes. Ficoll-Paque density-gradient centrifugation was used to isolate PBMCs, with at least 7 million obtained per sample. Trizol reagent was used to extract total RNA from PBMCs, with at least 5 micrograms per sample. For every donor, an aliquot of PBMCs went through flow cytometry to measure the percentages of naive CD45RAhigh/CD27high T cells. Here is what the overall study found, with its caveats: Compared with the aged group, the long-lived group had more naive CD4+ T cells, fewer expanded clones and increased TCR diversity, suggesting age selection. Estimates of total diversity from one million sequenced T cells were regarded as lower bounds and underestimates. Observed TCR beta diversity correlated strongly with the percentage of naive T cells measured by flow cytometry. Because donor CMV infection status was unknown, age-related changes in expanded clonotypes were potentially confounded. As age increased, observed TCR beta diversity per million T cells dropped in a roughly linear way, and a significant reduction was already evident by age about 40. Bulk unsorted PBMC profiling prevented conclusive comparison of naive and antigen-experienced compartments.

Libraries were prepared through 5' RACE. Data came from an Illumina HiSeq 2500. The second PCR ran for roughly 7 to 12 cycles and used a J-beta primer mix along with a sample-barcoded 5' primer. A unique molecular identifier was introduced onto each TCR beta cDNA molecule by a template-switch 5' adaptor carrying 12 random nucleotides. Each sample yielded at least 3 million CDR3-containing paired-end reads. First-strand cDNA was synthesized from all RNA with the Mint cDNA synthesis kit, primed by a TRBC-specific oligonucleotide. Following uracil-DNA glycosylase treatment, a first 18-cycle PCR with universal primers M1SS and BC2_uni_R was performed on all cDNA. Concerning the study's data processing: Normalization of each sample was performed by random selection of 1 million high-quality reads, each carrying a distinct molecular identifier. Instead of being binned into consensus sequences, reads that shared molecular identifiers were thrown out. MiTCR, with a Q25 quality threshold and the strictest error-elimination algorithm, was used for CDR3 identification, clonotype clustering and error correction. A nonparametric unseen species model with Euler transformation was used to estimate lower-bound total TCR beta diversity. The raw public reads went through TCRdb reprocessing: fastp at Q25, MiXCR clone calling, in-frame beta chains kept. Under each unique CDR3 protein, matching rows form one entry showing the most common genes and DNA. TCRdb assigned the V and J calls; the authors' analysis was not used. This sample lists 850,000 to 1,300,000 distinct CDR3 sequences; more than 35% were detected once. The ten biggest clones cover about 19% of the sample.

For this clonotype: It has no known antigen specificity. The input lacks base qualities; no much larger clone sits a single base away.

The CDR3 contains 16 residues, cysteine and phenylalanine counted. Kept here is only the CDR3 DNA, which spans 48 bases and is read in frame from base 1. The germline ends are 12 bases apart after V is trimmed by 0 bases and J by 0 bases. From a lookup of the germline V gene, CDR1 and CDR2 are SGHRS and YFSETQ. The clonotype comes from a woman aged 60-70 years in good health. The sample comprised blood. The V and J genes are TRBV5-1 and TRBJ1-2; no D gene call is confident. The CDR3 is CASSLEPALTNYGYTF. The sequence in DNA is TGCGCCAGCAGCTTGGAACCAGCCCTAACTAACTATGGCTACACCTTC.